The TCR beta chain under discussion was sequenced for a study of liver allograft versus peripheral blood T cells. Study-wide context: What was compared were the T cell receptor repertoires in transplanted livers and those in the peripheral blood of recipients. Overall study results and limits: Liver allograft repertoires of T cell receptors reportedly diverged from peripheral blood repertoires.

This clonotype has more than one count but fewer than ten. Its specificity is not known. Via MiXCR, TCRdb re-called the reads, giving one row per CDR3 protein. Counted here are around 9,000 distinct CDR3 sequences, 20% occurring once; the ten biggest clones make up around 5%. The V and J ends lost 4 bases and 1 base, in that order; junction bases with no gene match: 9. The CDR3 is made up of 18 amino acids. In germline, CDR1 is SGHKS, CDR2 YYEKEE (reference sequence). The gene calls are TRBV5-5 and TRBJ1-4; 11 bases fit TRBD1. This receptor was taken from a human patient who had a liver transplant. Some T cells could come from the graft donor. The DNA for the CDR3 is TGTGCCAGCAGCACCGGGACAGGGGGTTCCTTAACTAATGAAAAACTGTTTTTT. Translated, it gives CASSTGTGGSLTNEKLFF.